These 7 T cell receptor beta chains share one sample of origin, sequenced in a study of blood T cell repertoires in COVID-19. Method: immunoSEQ multiplex PCR; TCRdb's copy keeps in-frame clones and lacks some. The repertoire has 140,000 to 150,000 clones, 81% of them found once; the top ten carry 7.5% to 9%. Specimen: peripheral blood. These receptors all come from a human donor in a cohort sampled during active COVID-19.

V is TRBV28 and J is TRBJ2-1, with 9 bases that match TRBD1. Looked up from germline, CDR1 is MDHEN and CDR2 is SYDVKM. V lost 5 bases to trimming and J lost 7 bases; unmatched junction nucleotides: 12. CDR3 size: 16 residues. The CDR3 protein is CASSPHSGTGWNEQFF. As DNA, the CDR3 is TGTGCCAGCAGTCCTCACTCCGGGACAGGGTGGAATGAGCAGTTCTTC.

The chain couples TRBV7-9 to TRBJ2-7; D may be TRBD1 (6 bases). The CDR3 is made up of 17 amino acids. V lost 4 bases, J lost 3 bases, and 22 bases lay in between. Germline assignment: CDR1 SEHNR and CDR2 FQNEAQ (reference sequence). The CDR3 here is CASSSYLVGGVSYEQYF. The CDR3 bases are TGTGCCAGCAGCTCATATCTAGTAGGGGGAGTTAGCTACGAGCAGTACTTC.

This sequence joins TRBV6-4 and TRBJ2-7, with TRBD2 as a possible D gene (6 bases). Deletions cut 4 bases from V and 4 bases from J, with 17 bases between. This CDR3 comprises 15 residues. Per germline, CDR1 MRHNA and CDR2 SNTAGT. This CDR3 reads CASSVFAGGLYEQYF. CDR3 DNA: TGTGCCAGCAGTGTGTTTGCCGGGGGTCTATACGAGCAGTACTTC.

The chain joins TRBV7-9 to TRBJ2-7; a weak D match, TRBD2 (6 bases). Germline lookup yields CDR1 SEHNR and CDR2 FQNEAQ (reference sequence). The CDR3 length is 14 residues. Trimming left V 5 bases short and J 0 bases short, with 11 bases between. The CDR3 loop reads CASSTGGSSYEQYF. CDR3 DNA sequence: TGTGCCAGCAGCACCGGAGGGTCCTCCTACGAGCAGTACTTC.

J is TRBJ1-2 and V is TRBV6-1, with 12 bases lining up with TRBD1. Germline CDR1 and CDR2: MNHNS and SASEGT. Trimming removed 2 bases from V and 5 bases from J; junction bases left unmatched: 3. The CDR3 contains 15 residues. The CDR3 here is CASSELGQGAYGYTF. The CDR3 DNA reads TGTGCCAGCAGTGAACTGGGACAGGGGGCGTATGGCTACACCTTC.

V usage is TRBV5-1 and J usage is TRBJ2-5, with TRBD2 as a possible D gene (6 bases). This CDR3 region has 14 residues. Germline lookup yields CDR1 SGHRS and CDR2 YFSETQ. V lost 0 bases and J 4 bases, leaving 10 bases between the germline ends. As DNA, the CDR3 is TGCGCCAGCAGCTTGGTTGGGGGAGGAGAGACCCAGTACTTC. Translating gives CASSLVGGGETQYF.

The V and J genes are TRBV6-2 or TRBV6-3 and TRBJ2-7, with 9 nucleotides matching TRBD2. The CDR3 has 15 amino acids. CDR1 is MNHEY and CDR2 is SVGEGT in the germline V gene. The J segment lost 3 bases and the V segment lost 4 bases, leaving 7 bases of the junction unmatched. This CDR3 reads CASSSLAGANYEQYF. The CDR3 bases are TGTGCCAGCAGTTCTTTAGCGGGAGCGAACTACGAGCAGTACTTC.